This TCR beta chain was found in a study of metastatic and nonmetastatic thyroid tumors. Study-level information: Repertoires from malignant and benign thyroid patients were compared across blood and tumor or nodule tissue. Study results and limitations: Malignant tumors reportedly showed significantly higher TCR beta diversity than benign nodules in both blood and tumor.

Original methodology: CDR3 was compared across clinicopathological groups, and the resulting differences were used to build a distant-metastasis classifier for papillary thyroid cancer. TCRdb re-clonotyped the PCR reads via MiXCR. These V and J calls derive from TCRdb rather than the authors' analysis. The profile shows around 34,000 clones, around a fifth of them singletons. Every patient was untreated before thyroid surgery. Worth noting for this clone: Antigen unknown.

Germline assignment: CDR1 SGHDN and CDR2 FVKESK. This CDR3 has 13 amino acids. V lost 4 bases and J lost 7, with 13 bases in between. The rearrangement links TRBV14 to TRBJ1-2, with D hard to call. The sequence was obtained from a female donor with papillary thyroid cancer or a benign thyroid nodule (not recorded which). Some clones in this sample may be carry-over from other donors' samples. Sequencing input: blood. This CDR3 reads CASSLGSGSGYTF. CDR3 DNA: TGTGCCAGCAGCCTCGGGTCGGGAAGTGGCTACACCTTC.